The 11 T cell receptor beta chains given below trace back to one sample, sequenced in a study of siplizumab effects on memory and regulatory T cells. Profiled with immunoSEQ multiplex PCR; TCRdb holds only in-frame clones, not every one. The data hold more than 45,000 clones, with about 97% observed a single time. Sequenced material: naive CD4+ T cells sorted from blood. The receptor set was obtained from a human donor in good health.

This chain links TRBV4-3 with TRBJ2-3; 7 nucleotides match TRBD2. Germline V gene sequence: CDR1 LGHNA, CDR2 YSLEER. This CDR3 is built from 16 residues. After removal of 2 bases from V and 1 base from J, the junction contained 6 bases not matched to a gene. The CDR3 protein is CASSQLPRGGTDTQYF. The DNA of the CDR3 is TGCGCCAGCAGCCAACTCCCTCGGGGGGGCACAGATACGCAGTATTTT.

The chain couples TRBV10-3 to TRBJ2-1, with TRBD2 matching over 11 bases. The CDR3 covers 16 residues. The junction had 12 bases not matched to a gene; V was cut back by 8 bases and J by 6 bases. CDR1 is ENHRY and CDR2 is SYGVKD in the germline V gene. CDR3 sequence (DNA): TGTGCCATCGGTCAAGCCGGGACTAGCGGTGGCAATGAGCAGTTCTTC. It translates to CAIGQAGTSGGNEQFF.

J is TRBJ2-3 and V is TRBV21-1; the table assigns TRBD2, which was not confirmed against the DNA. TRBV21-1 is a pseudogene locus. This CDR3 contains 17 residues. The CDR3 DNA reads TGTGCCAGCAGCACTGGGACTAGCGGGACTAGCACAGATACGCAGTATTTT. It yields the protein CASSTGTSGTSTDTQYF.

CDR3 bases: TGTGCCAGCAGTAGGCTAGCGGGAGTCCCCCAGCTTCAGCAGTACTTC. Translation gives CASSRLAGVPQLQQYF. This chain joins TRBV27 and TRBJ2-7; TRBD2 aligns across 10 bases. From germline, CDR1 is MNHEY and CDR2 SMNVEV (reference sequence). After removal of 5 bases from V and 8 bases from J, the junction contained 15 bases not matched to a gene. This CDR3 comprises 16 residues.

The chain recombines TRBV7-9 with TRBJ1-3; D is undetermined. This CDR3 contains 14 residues. Per the germline V gene, CDR1 is SEHNR and CDR2 is FQNEAQ (reference sequence). Trimming removed 3 bases from V and 4 bases from J, with 10 bases in between. CDR3: CASSFCSGGNTIYF. CDR3 in DNA: TGTGCCAGCAGCTTTTGCAGTGGGGGAAACACCATATATTTT.

The J gene is TRBJ1-4, the V gene TRBV7-3, with a possible D match to TRBD1 (6 bases). This CDR3 is 16 amino acids long. Trimming took 5 bases from V and 3 from J, leaving 16 bases between them. Germline V lookup: CDR1 SGHTA, CDR2 FQGTGA. The CDR3 DNA sequence: TGTGCCAGCAGCCAAGGCTCTAGGGGGTCTAATGAAAAACTGTTTTTT. This translates into CASSQGSRGSNEKLFF.

The gene calls are TRBV7-2 and TRBJ2-1, with D possibly being TRBD2 (6 bases). V lost 11 bases, J lost 7 bases, and 9 bases lay in between. Germline V lookup: CDR1 SGHTA, CDR2 FQGNSA. This CDR3 is 10 amino acids long. As DNA, the CDR3 is TGTGCCGGAGGGAGAAATGAGCAGTTCTTC. It codes for CAGGRNEQFF.

This chain uses TRBV6-1 with TRBJ2-7; D is ambiguous. Germline loops: CDR1 MNHNS, CDR2 SASEGT. There are 11 residues in the CDR3. Trimming left V 5 bases short and J 0 bases short, with 2 bases between. The CDR3 sequence: CASSRSYEQYF. CDR3 nucleotide sequence: TGTGCCAGCAGTCGCTCCTACGAGCAGTACTTC.

The V call is TRBV14, the J call TRBJ2-7, with 9 bases aligning to TRBD1. Germline values: CDR1 SGHDN, CDR2 FVKESK. The CDR3 runs 15 residues. Trimming took 1 base from V and 3 from J; bases not matched to a gene: 4. CDR3 sequence (DNA): TGTGCCAGCAGCCAAGCTTGGGGACAGGGCTACGAGCAGTACTTC. This gives the protein CASSQAWGQGYEQYF.

The CDR3 DNA is TGTGCCAGCAGTCCACTAGGGGCAGCCACTGAGGGCTACACCTTC. Translating it yields CASSPLGAATEGYTF. The rearrangement joins TRBV28 to TRBJ1-2, with D possibly being TRBD1 (5 bases). Germline lookup yields CDR1 MDHEN and CDR2 SYDVKM. This CDR3 region has 15 residues. Trimming pared 5 bases from V and 8 bases from J, leaving 21 bases between.

The chain employs TRBV5-6 and TRBJ2-7; the match to TRBD2 covers 7 bases. There are 13 residues in the CDR3. Per germline, CDR1 SGHDT and CDR2 YYEEEE. J gave up 6 bases and V 5 bases, and 8 bases lay outside the gene matches. CDR3 DNA: TGTGCCAGCAGGCACAAACTAGCGTTCGAGCAGTACTTC. This encodes CASRHKLAFEQYF.